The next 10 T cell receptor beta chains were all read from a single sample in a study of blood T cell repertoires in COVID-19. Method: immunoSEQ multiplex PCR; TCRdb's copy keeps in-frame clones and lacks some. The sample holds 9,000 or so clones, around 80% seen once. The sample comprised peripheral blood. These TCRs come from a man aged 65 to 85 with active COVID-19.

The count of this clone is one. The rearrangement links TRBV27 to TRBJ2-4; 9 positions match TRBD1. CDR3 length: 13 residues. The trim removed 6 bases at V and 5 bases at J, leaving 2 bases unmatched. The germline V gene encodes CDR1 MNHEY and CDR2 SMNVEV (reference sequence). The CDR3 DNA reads TGTGCCAGCAGGGGGACAGGGCAAAACATTCAGTACTTC. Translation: CASRGTGQNIQYF.

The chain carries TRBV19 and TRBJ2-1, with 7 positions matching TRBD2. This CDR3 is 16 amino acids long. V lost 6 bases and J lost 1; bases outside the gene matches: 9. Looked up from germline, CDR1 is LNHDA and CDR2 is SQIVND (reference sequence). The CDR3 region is CASSSPAGLSYNEQFF. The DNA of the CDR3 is TGTGCCAGTAGCAGCCCAGCGGGGCTTTCCTACAATGAGCAGTTCTTC.

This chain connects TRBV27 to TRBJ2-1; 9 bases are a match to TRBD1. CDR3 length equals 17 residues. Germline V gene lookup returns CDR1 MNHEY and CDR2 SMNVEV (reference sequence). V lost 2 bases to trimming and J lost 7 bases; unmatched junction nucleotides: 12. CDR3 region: CASSLAGVGQGRNEQFF. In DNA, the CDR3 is TGTGCCAGCAGTTTAGCTGGCGTGGGACAGGGTCGAAATGAGCAGTTCTTC.

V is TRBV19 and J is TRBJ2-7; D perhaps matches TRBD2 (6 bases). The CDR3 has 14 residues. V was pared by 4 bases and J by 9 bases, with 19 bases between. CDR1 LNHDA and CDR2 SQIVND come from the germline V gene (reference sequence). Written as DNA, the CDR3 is TGTGCCAGTAGTACCGCCGGGACTGGGATGAGGCAGTACTTC. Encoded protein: CASSTAGTGMRQYF.

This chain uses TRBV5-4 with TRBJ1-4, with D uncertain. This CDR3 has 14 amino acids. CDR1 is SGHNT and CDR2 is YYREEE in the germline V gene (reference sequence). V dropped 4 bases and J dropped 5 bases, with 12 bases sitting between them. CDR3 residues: CASSPDGGNEKLFF. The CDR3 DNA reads TGTGCCAGCAGCCCTGACGGCGGGAATGAAAAACTGTTTTTT.

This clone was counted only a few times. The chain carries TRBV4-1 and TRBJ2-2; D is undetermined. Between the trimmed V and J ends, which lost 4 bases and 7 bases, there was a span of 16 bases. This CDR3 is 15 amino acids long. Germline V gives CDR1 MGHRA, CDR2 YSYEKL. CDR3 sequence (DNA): TGCGCCAGCAGCCCACCATACTCGGTTGTCGGGGAGCTGTTTTTT. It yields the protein CASSPPYSVVGELFF.

Written as DNA, the CDR3 is TGCGCCAGCAGTCATCCGGGACAGGGAAGGTACACCTTC. Its translation is CASSHPGQGRYTF. V usage is TRBV23-1 and J usage is TRBJ1-2; TRBD1 matches 9 bases. TRBV23-1 is noted as an ORF with a role that remains uncertain. V lost 3 bases to trimming and J lost 11 bases; unmatched junction nucleotides: 7. The CDR3 covers 13 residues.

The CDR3 is CASSLTLAGTGGLGEQYF. CDR3 in DNA: TGTGCCAGCAGTCTAACGCTGGCCGGGACAGGGGGTCTCGGCGAGCAGTACTTC. The chain combines TRBV28 with TRBJ2-7; 11 bases are a match to TRBD1. The CDR3 is 18 residues long. Germline V gene lookup returns CDR1 MDHEN and CDR2 SYDVKM. V was pared by 5 bases and J by 6 bases, with 18 bases of the junction left unmatched.

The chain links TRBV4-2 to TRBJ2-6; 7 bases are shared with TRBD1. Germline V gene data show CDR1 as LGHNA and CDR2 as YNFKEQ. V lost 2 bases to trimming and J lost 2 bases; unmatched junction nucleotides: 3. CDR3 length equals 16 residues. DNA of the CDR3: TGTGCCAGCAGCCAATCGACAGGGACTGGGGCCAACGTCCTGACTTTC. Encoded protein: CASSQSTGTGANVLTF.

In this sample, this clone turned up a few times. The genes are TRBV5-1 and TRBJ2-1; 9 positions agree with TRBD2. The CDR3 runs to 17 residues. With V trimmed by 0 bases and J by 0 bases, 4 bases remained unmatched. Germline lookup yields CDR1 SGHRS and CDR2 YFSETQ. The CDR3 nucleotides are TGCGCCAGCAGCTTGGCGCTAGCGGGACCCTCCTACAATGAGCAGTTCTTC. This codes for CASSLALAGPSYNEQFF.